A single sample gave rise to the 19 T cell receptor beta chains below, sequenced in a study of T-cell memory formation after mild COVID-19. TCRdb redid the calling of the 5' RACE reads with MiXCR, one entry per CDR3 protein. The sample contains 300,000 to 400,000 distinct CDR3 sequences, approximately 15% of which appear only once. The source material was PBMCs or a T cell subset sorted from them (not recorded which). All receptors come from a man between 18 and 35 years old who had mild COVID-19 (a few samples of this study predate the infection). Cell type and time point are not known.

The chain is built from TRBV28 and TRBJ1-1; D might be TRBD1 (5 bases). The CDR3 extends over 12 amino acids. CDR1 and CDR2 from the germline V gene are MDHEN and SYDVKM. The ends were cut back, 1 base at V and 10 bases at J, with 10 bases in the middle. DNA of the CDR3: TGTGCCAGCAGTTTATCCCGGGACTTAGCTTTCTTT. This codes for CASSLSRDLAFF.

This chain uses TRBV23-1 with TRBJ2-7, with D hard to call. TRBV23-1 is annotated as an ORF whose role is uncertain. The length of the CDR3 is 8 residues. Trimming left V 11 bases short and J 7 bases short, with 6 bases between. CDR3 nucleotide sequence: TGCGCCTTCCCTGAGCAGTACGTC. As protein: CAFPEQYV.

This clonotype has more than one count but fewer than ten. This chain uses TRBV12-3 or TRBV12-4 with TRBJ2-5, with a weak D call TRBD2 (5 bases). V was clipped by 6 bases and J by 3 bases, with 23 bases between them. The CDR3 runs 17 residues. The CDR3 DNA reads TGTGCCAGCAGCCCCCGGGCAGGCATAAAAGCGGAAGAGACCCAGTACTTC. This encodes CASSPRAGIKAEETQYF.

The sample holds a few counts of this clonotype. The chain links TRBV4-2 to TRBJ2-5; possible D gene TRBD2, 5 bases. V was cut by 2 bases and J by 2 bases, with 9 bases left in between. The germline V gene has CDR1 LGHNA and CDR2 YNFKEQ. CDR3 length equals 14 residues. DNA for the CDR3: TGTGCCAGCAGCCAACCGAGAGGGCAAGAGACCCAGTACTTC. Its protein is CASSQPRGQETQYF.

The V call is TRBV4-3, the J call TRBJ2-3, with D possibly TRBD2 on 6 matching bases. V shed 0 bases and J shed 7 bases, with 11 bases lying between them. The germline V gene has CDR1 LGHNA and CDR2 YSLEER. The CDR3 runs to 14 residues. In DNA form, the CDR3 reads TGCGCCAGCAGCCAAGATCCCGGACTACATACGCAGTATTTT. As protein: CASSQDPGLHTQYF.

The V gene is TRBV5-5, the J gene TRBJ1-6; 10 bases are shared with TRBD1. Looked up from germline, CDR1 is SGHKS and CDR2 is YYEKEE (reference sequence). The CDR3 contains 14 residues. V gave up 5 bases and J gave up 8 bases; unmatched junction bases: 4. The CDR3: CASRAGTGDSPLHF. In DNA, the CDR3 is TGTGCCAGCAGGGCCGGGACAGGGGATTCACCCCTCCACTTT.

This clonotype was counted between two and nine times. The chain links TRBV2 to TRBJ2-4; D is perhaps TRBD2 (6 bases). V was clipped by 8 bases and J by 3 bases, with 14 bases between them. The CDR3 extends over 14 amino acids. Looked up from germline, CDR1 is SNHLY and CDR2 is FYNNEI. The CDR3 bases are TGTGCCAGCTGTAGCTCGGAGGGCAAAAACATTCAGTACTTC. Encoded protein: CASCSSEGKNIQYF.

The chain employs TRBV7-9 and TRBJ2-1; 8 positions match TRBD1. Germline loops: CDR1 SEHNR, CDR2 FQNEAQ (reference sequence). Trimming took 4 bases from V and 2 from J; bases not matched to a gene: 4. The CDR3 covers 15 residues. Here the CDR3 DNA reads TGTGCCAGCAGCTGGGCAGGGGGCCCCTACAATGAGCAGTTCTTC. It yields the protein CASSWAGGPYNEQFF.

The CDR3 sequence: CASSSGLAPDTQYF. CDR3 DNA: TGTGCCAGCAGTTCGGGACTAGCCCCAGATACGCAGTATTTT. V gene TRBV27 combines with J gene TRBJ2-3, with TRBD2 identical over 9 bases. CDR1 is MNHEY, CDR2 SMNVEV, per germline (reference sequence). J lost 4 bases, V lost 4 bases, and 3 bases had no gene match. CDR3 length equals 14 residues.

The chain combines TRBV4-1 with TRBJ2-1; 8 bases fit TRBD2. V shed 4 bases, J shed 6 bases, and the junction held 14 bases outside the gene matches. The germline gives CDR1 MGHRA, CDR2 YSYEKL. This CDR3 has 17 residues. CDR3 nucleotide sequence: TGCGCCAGCAGCCGCGGGGGTATAGCGGGGCTAGGCAATGAGCAGTTCTTC. It is translated as CASSRGGIAGLGNEQFF.

This clonotype was seen more than once but under ten times. This chain connects TRBV20-1 to TRBJ2-5, with TRBD1 matching over 8 bases. CDR1 and CDR2 from the germline V gene are DFQATT and SNEGSKA (reference sequence). CDR3 size: 14 residues. V trimming: 2 bases; J trimming: 3 bases; junction bases outside the gene matches: 5. The CDR3 coding sequence is TGCAGTGCTAGAAGGCAGGGGGCGAAAGAGACCCAGTACTTC. Protein sequence: CSARRQGAKETQYF.

This clonotype was seen a handful of times. The rearrangement uses TRBV29-1 and TRBJ1-5, with unresolved D. The CDR3 loop spans 13 amino acids. Trimming cost V 1 base and J 3 bases, with 7 bases left between them. CDR1 is SQVTM, CDR2 ANQGSEA, per germline. CDR3 sequence (DNA): TGCAGCGTTGAAGGAGGTTTCAATCAGCCCCAGCATTTT. This translates into CSVEGGFNQPQHF.

V and J are TRBV6-2 or TRBV6-3 and TRBJ2-1; no firm D call. Trimming took off 8 bases at V and 0 bases at J, with 8 bases between the two ends. The CDR3 totals 13 residues. Germline V gene data show CDR1 as MNHEY and CDR2 as SVGEGT. CDR3 loop: CASASNSYNEQFF. In DNA form, the CDR3 reads TGTGCCAGCGCGTCTAACTCCTACAATGAGCAGTTCTTC.

This clonotype has more than one count but fewer than ten. V usage is TRBV10-1 and J usage is TRBJ2-5; 8 bases match TRBD1. Germline-derived CDR1 and CDR2 are WNHNN and SYGVQD (reference sequence). This CDR3 is 15 amino acids long. V was pared by 1 base and J by 5 bases, with 6 bases of the junction left unmatched. For the CDR3, the DNA is TGCGCCAGCAGTGAGTGGACAGGGTTGGGCGAGACCCAGTACTTC. Protein: CASSEWTGLGETQYF.

The J gene is TRBJ1-1, the V gene TRBV19, with no clear D. The CDR3 totals 12 residues. The V end was cut by 5 bases, the J end by 4 bases, with 8 bases between. Germline lookup yields CDR1 LNHDA and CDR2 SQIVND (reference sequence). This CDR3 is CASSARVTEAFF. The CDR3 DNA reads TGTGCCAGTAGTGCTCGAGTCACTGAAGCTTTCTTT.

This clonotype was seen more than once but under ten times. The chain couples TRBV28 to TRBJ2-7; possibly TRBD1 for D (6 bases). Trimming shortened V by 3 bases and J by 6 bases, and 9 bases separated the two germline ends. Looked up from germline, CDR1 is MDHEN and CDR2 is SYDVKM. CDR3 length: 12 amino acids. The CDR3 DNA reads as TGTGCCAGCAGTTTTCTAGGGGGCGAGCAGTACGTC. Translation gives CASSFLGGEQYV.

This clonotype was picked up a small number of times. The gene calls are TRBV12-3 or TRBV12-4 and TRBJ2-5, with TRBD2 identical over 8 bases. The CDR3 is 15 amino acids. J was trimmed by 1 base and V by 8 bases; bases with no gene match: 9. For the CDR3, the DNA is TGTGCCAGCGCAACCCGGGGGGGGGTCCAAGAGACCCAGTACTTC. Protein product: CASATRGGVQETQYF.

This clonotype has a handful of counts. The gene calls are TRBV4-3 and TRBJ2-2, with D perhaps matching TRBD1 (5 bases). Germline assignment: CDR1 LGHNA and CDR2 YSLEER. V was pared by 3 bases and J by 6 bases, with 8 bases between. This CDR3 contains 13 residues. CDR3 residues: CASSQQGSGELFF. CDR3 in DNA: TGCGCCAGCAGCCAGCAGGGATCCGGGGAGCTGTTTTTT.

This clonotype was seen a few times. The genes are TRBV27 and TRBJ2-6, with D possibly being TRBD1 or TRBD2 (6 bases each). V lost 8 bases, J lost 4 bases, and 15 bases lay in between. The germline gives CDR1 MNHEY, CDR2 SMNVEV (reference sequence). The CDR3 runs 15 residues. CDR3 coding DNA: TGTGCCAGCGAGAGGGGGGCATCAGGGGCCAACGTCCTGACTTTC. Translating it yields CASERGASGANVLTF. Complete variable domain (other parts from reference TRBV27 and TRBJ2-6): EAQVTQNPRYLITVTGKKLTVTCSQNMNHEYMSWYRQDPGLGLRQIYYSMNVEVTDKGDVPEGYKVSRKEKRNFPLILESPSPNQTSLYFCASERGASGANVLTFGAGSRLTVL.